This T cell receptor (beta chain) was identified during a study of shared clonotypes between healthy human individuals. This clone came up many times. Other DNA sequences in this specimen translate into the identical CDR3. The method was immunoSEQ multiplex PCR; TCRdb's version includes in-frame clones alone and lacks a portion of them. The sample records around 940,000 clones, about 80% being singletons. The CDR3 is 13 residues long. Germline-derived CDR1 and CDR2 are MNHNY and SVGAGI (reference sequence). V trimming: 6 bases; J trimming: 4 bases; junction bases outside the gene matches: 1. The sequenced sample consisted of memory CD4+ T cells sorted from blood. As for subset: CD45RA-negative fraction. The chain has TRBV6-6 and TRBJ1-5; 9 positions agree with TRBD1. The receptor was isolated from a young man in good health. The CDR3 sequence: CASRGQGNQPQHF. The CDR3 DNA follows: TGTGCCAGCAGAGGACAGGGGAATCAGCCCCAGCATTTT.